This note documents a single T cell receptor beta chain sequence. Antigen unknown. The CDR3 covers 13 residues. Germline-derived CDR1 and CDR2 are LNHDA and SQIVND (reference sequence). The V end was cut by 8 bases, the J end by 5 bases, with 16 bases between. As for time point: cycle 4 day 1 (C4D1), after five to seven weeks of nivolumab. Brentuximab vedotin exposure varied among the patients, all of whom had relapsed after autologous stem cell transplantation. The study purified CD4+ T cells from thawed PBMCs using magnetic negative selection. Under best response, outcomes were complete response, partial response or progressive disease. Data came from immunoSEQ multiplex PCR; TCRdb stores just in-frame clones and leaves some out. In the table there are 20,000 to 25,000 clones, 80% to 85% of which are singletons. This sample was taken from a study of PD-1 blockade in classical Hodgkin lymphoma. Study-wide results and caveats: Whatever underlies the repertoire differences (possibly disease activity or prior therapy) remains undefined. With CD4+ cells, TCR diversity rose significantly by C4D1, but not with CD8+ cells.

The V call is TRBV19, the J call TRBJ2-7, with a possible D match to TRBD1 (6 bases). This specimen was CD4+ T cells from blood, taken before the fourth cycle of nivolumab. The receptor was derived from a human donor with classical Hodgkin lymphoma. CDR3 sequence reads: CASFLGQHDEQYF. The CDR3 nucleotides are TGTGCCAGTTTTCTTGGACAGCACGACGAGCAGTACTTC.